One and the same sample provided the 15 T cell receptor beta chains below, sequenced in a study of OX40 agonist ivuxolimab in advanced cancers. Generated by immunoSEQ multiplex PCR, the TCRdb table keeps only in-frame clones and is missing some. The sample lists roughly 15,000 clones, around 86% occurring once. This specimen was CD4+ or CD8+ T cells sorted from blood, taken in a trial of the OX40 agonist ivuxolimab. Source of these receptors: an adult with an advanced solid tumor such as melanoma, head and neck, liver or kidney cancer.

This clone was picked up a small number of times. The chain employs TRBV5-1 and TRBJ2-1; the D gene is possibly TRBD2 (6 bases). The germline CDR1 and CDR2 sequences are SGHRS and YFSETQ. The length of the CDR3 is 16 residues. Trimming removed 2 bases at V and 7 bases at J, with 19 bases between. The CDR3: CASSLNFRGGPNEQFF. As DNA, the CDR3 is TGCGCCAGCAGCTTAAATTTCCGCGGAGGGCCGAATGAGCAGTTCTTC.

By share, this clone counts as large. Other DNA sequences in this specimen translate into the identical CDR3. The chain joins TRBV28 to TRBJ2-7; 7 bases are a match to TRBD1. Germline CDR1 MDHEN, CDR2 SYDVKM. CDR3 size: 14 residues. The junction had 11 bases not matched to a gene; V was cut back by 8 bases and J by 4 bases. Here the CDR3 DNA reads TGTGCCAGCGGACAAACAGGGGATTGGTACGAGCAGTACTTC. Encoded protein: CASGQTGDWYEQYF.

CDR3 DNA: TGTGCCAGCAGTCCCCCCGGAGGGGGAGCGGAGACCCAGTACTTC. Translating it yields CASSPPGGGAETQYF. V is TRBV28 and J is TRBJ2-5, with D tentatively TRBD1 or TRBD2 (6 bases each). Germline lookup yields CDR1 MDHEN and CDR2 SYDVKM. Deletions cut 5 bases from V and 5 bases from J, with 18 bases between. The CDR3 contains 15 residues.

The V call is TRBV15, the J call TRBJ2-2; maybe TRBD2 (6 bases). Trimming removed 0 bases at V and 8 bases at J, with 16 bases between. The CDR3 is 16 amino acids. Germline CDR1 and CDR2: LNHNV and YYDKDF (reference sequence). The chain's CDR3 is CATSRDRSGYEGELFF. In DNA form, the CDR3 reads TGTGCCACCAGCAGAGATAGAAGCGGGTATGAGGGGGAGCTGTTTTTT.

This clone was seen more than once but under ten times. V usage is TRBV5-6 and J usage is TRBJ1-4, with D hard to call. The germline V gene encodes CDR1 SGHDT and CDR2 YYEEEE. The CDR3 runs 16 residues. Trimming cost V 4 bases and J 8 bases, with 21 bases left between them. DNA for the CDR3: TGTGCCAGCAGCAGACCCGGAGTCCCCAGAGGGGAAAAACTGTTTTTT. This encodes CASSRPGVPRGEKLFF.

The rearrangement links TRBV2 to TRBJ1-1, with 7 bases aligning to TRBD1. This CDR3 is 16 amino acids long. Losses at the gene ends were 6 bases for V and 0 bases for J; bases not matched to a gene: 10. Germline V gene lookup returns CDR1 SNHLY and CDR2 FYNNEI. CDR3 region: CASSDDLDRLNTEAFF. The CDR3, as DNA: TGTGCCAGCAGCGACGATTTGGACAGGTTGAACACTGAAGCTTTCTTT. Together with reference TRBV2 and TRBJ1-1, the CDR3 gives the full variable domain: EPEVTQTPSHQVTQMGQEVILRCVPISNHLYFYWYRQILGQKVEFLVSFYNNEISEKSEIFDDQFSVERPDGSNFTLKIRSTKLEDSAMYFCASSDDLDRLNTEAFFGQGTRLTVV.

V gene TRBV5-4 combines with J gene TRBJ2-5; TRBD1 agrees at 8 bases. The CDR3 contains 15 residues. Trimming cost V 4 bases and J 3 bases; bases outside gene matches: 8. CDR1 is SGHNT, CDR2 YYREEE, per germline (reference sequence). The DNA of the CDR3 is TGTGCCAGCAGCAGAATAGGACAGGGCGAAGAGACCCAGTACTTC. Translation gives CASSRIGQGEETQYF.

V is TRBV7-9 and J is TRBJ2-3; D not certain. CDR3 size: 13 residues. CDR1 and CDR2 from the germline V gene are SEHNR and FQNEAQ (reference sequence). V was trimmed by 5 bases and J by 5 bases, leaving 11 bases between them. The CDR3 reads CASSLEFGDTQYF. The DNA of the CDR3 is TGTGCCAGCAGCCTGGAGTTTGGAGATACGCAGTATTTT.

V usage is TRBV11-3 and J usage is TRBJ2-7; tentatively, D is TRBD1 (6 bases). The V and J ends lost 3 bases and 3 bases respectively, with 15 bases between them. In germline, CDR1 is SGHNT, CDR2 YENEEA. The CDR3 runs to 15 residues. CDR3 sequence reads: CASSFLEGDGYEQYF. For the CDR3, the DNA is TGTGCCAGCAGCTTTTTAGAGGGGGACGGCTACGAGCAGTACTTC.

The chain recombines TRBV6-1 with TRBJ2-7, with 7 bases identical to TRBD2. CDR3 length equals 15 residues. Germline CDR1 MNHNS, CDR2 SASEGT. The V segment lost 8 bases and the J segment 1 base; nucleotides outside the gene matches: 11. The CDR3 DNA follows: TGTGCCAGCGGTTTTCCGGGAGGCCCGTCCTACGAGCAGTACTTC. It specifies CASGFPGGPSYEQYF.

In its sample, this clone was seen once. V is TRBV7-9 and J is TRBJ2-7; D may match TRBD1 or TRBD2 (5 bases each). The CDR3 sequence is 14 residues long. Germline V gene sequence: CDR1 SEHNR, CDR2 FQNEAQ (reference sequence). V was trimmed by 4 bases and J by 5 bases, leaving 15 bases between them. In DNA, the CDR3 is TGTGCCAGCAGCTCTGCTTCGGGGCCCCACGAGCAGTACTTC. Amino acid sequence: CASSSASGPHEQYF.

The V and J genes are TRBV7-3 and TRBJ2-1, with D possibly TRBD2 on 6 matching bases. CDR1 and CDR2 (germline): SGHTA, FQGTGA. Trimming cost V 1 base and J 5 bases, with 6 bases left between them. This CDR3 is built from 13 residues. CDR3 in amino acids: CASSLSGNNEQFF. CDR3 nucleotide sequence: TGTGCCAGCAGCTTAAGCGGGAACAATGAGCAGTTCTTC.

A single count supports this clone. The rearrangement links TRBV7-8 to TRBJ1-2; TRBD1 might be the D (5 bases). Per the germline V gene, CDR1 is SGHVS and CDR2 is FQNEAQ. CDR3 length equals 16 residues. The germline V and J ends were trimmed by 5 bases and 0 bases, with 16 bases remaining between them. The CDR3 sequence is CASSPVPGGPNYGYTF. CDR3 in DNA: TGTGCCAGCAGCCCGGTGCCGGGGGGACCTAACTATGGCTACACCTTC.

The rearrangement joins TRBV11-2 to TRBJ2-7; no firm D call. This CDR3 region has 11 residues. Trimming removed 3 bases at V and 5 bases at J, with 5 bases between. CDR1 is SGHAT and CDR2 is FQNNGV in the germline V gene. CDR3 protein: CASSLGDEQYF. For the CDR3, the DNA is TGTGCCAGCAGCTTGGGCGACGAGCAGTACTTC.

The chain couples TRBV25-1 to TRBJ2-2; TRBD2 aligns across 9 bases. This CDR3 is built from 15 residues. V was pared by 4 bases and J by 4 bases, with 4 bases of the junction left unmatched. In germline, CDR1 is MGHDK, CDR2 SYGVNS. CDR3 sequence reads: CASSVGTSLTGELFF. DNA of the CDR3: TGTGCCAGCAGTGTTGGGACTAGCCTCACCGGGGAGCTGTTTTTT.